This is a list of T cell receptor beta chains from one sample in a study of blood T cell repertoires in COVID-19. This table comes from immunoSEQ multiplex PCR, and its TCRdb copy is limited to in-frame clones, with some not included. This table holds about 270,000 clones, less than 90% found once. The specimen sequenced was peripheral blood. These receptors all come from a woman in her 70s with COVID-19, enrolled during active disease. CDR3s include the opening cysteine and the closing phenylalanine or tryptophan. Each record gives: J gene, D gene, V gene, clone size, CDR3 DNA, CDR3 protein. A D gene is named only where the DNA matches it firmly. Where a row states a size, it is once, few, many or the class of an expanded clone; other rows omit it.

j_call: TRBJ2-1
d_call: TRBD2
v_call: TRBV4-1
clone_size: -
cdr3_nt: TGCGCCAACAAGACTAGCCGGGACAATGAGCAGTTCTTC
cdr3_aa: CANKTSRDNEQFF

j_call: TRBJ1-6
d_call: -
v_call: TRBV1
clone_size: once
cdr3_nt: TGCACCAGCCGCCTGGGACAGATATTTTATAATTCACCCCTCCACTTT
cdr3_aa: CTSRLGQIFYNSPLHF

j_call: TRBJ2-1
d_call: TRBD1
v_call: TRBV5-1
clone_size: -
cdr3_nt: TGCGCCAGCAGCGGACAGGGTAGTCAAAATGAGCAGTTCTTC
cdr3_aa: CASSGQGSQNEQFF

j_call: TRBJ1-3
d_call: -
v_call: TRBV11-2
clone_size: -
cdr3_nt: TGTGCCAGCAGCACTCCCCGCTCTGGAAACACCATATATTTT
cdr3_aa: CASSTPRSGNTIYF

j_call: TRBJ2-6
d_call: TRBD1
v_call: TRBV24-1
clone_size: once
cdr3_nt: TGTGCCACCAGTGATTTACAGGGGGCCCCTGGGGCCAACGTCCTGACTTTC
cdr3_aa: CATSDLQGAPGANVLTF

j_call: TRBJ2-7
d_call: TRBD2
v_call: TRBV6-5
clone_size: once
cdr3_nt: TGTGCCAGCAGCCCGGTGGAGGCGGGGGAGGGTGAGCAGTACTTC
cdr3_aa: CASSPVEAGEGEQYF

j_call: TRBJ2-1
d_call: -
v_call: TRBV2
clone_size: -
cdr3_nt: TGTGCCAGCAGTGAACGTTCGGGAAACAATGAGCAGTTCTTC
cdr3_aa: CASSERSGNNEQFF

j_call: TRBJ1-6
d_call: TRBD1
v_call: TRBV2
clone_size: -
cdr3_nt: TGTGCCAGCAACCGGGACAGGTCTAATTCACCCCTCCACTTT
cdr3_aa: CASNRDRSNSPLHF

j_call: TRBJ2-3
d_call: -
v_call: TRBV6-1
clone_size: -
cdr3_nt: TGTGCCAGCAGTGAAAGGGACTCAGTCACAGATACGCAGTATTTT
cdr3_aa: CASSERDSVTDTQYF

j_call: TRBJ2-3
d_call: TRBD2
v_call: TRBV7-2
clone_size: -
cdr3_nt: TGTGCCAGCAGCTCACGGAGCGGGGGAATCTCAGATACGCAGTATTTT
cdr3_aa: CASSSRSGGISDTQYF

j_call: TRBJ2-2
d_call: TRBD2
v_call: TRBV27
clone_size: -
cdr3_nt: TGTGCCAGCAGTTACTGGGGGGGGAAGGTCACCGGGGAGCTGTTTTTT
cdr3_aa: CASSYWGGKVTGELFF

j_call: TRBJ1-1
d_call: -
v_call: TRBV27
clone_size: -
cdr3_nt: TGTGCCAGCAGCCCGCGACCCGACAGCACTGAAGCTTTCTTT
cdr3_aa: CASSPRPDSTEAFF

j_call: TRBJ1-2
d_call: TRBD1
v_call: TRBV5-4
clone_size: -
cdr3_nt: TGTGCCAGCACCTCGGAAGGGGGCCTTGGCTACACCTTC
cdr3_aa: CASTSEGGLGYTF

j_call: TRBJ2-2
d_call: TRBD1
v_call: TRBV9
clone_size: -
cdr3_nt: TGTGCCAGCAGCGCCGGACAGGTTGGCGGGGAGCTGTTTTTT
cdr3_aa: CASSAGQVGGELFF

j_call: TRBJ2-3
d_call: TRBD2
v_call: TRBV28
clone_size: once
cdr3_nt: TGTGCCATCGCGAACGGGGGGACAGATACGCAGTATTTT
cdr3_aa: CAIANGGTDTQYF

j_call: TRBJ2-3
d_call: TRBD1
v_call: TRBV3-1/TRBV3-2
clone_size: -
cdr3_nt: TGTGCCAGCAGCCAGGGGGCAGGACAGGGATTATCGCAGTATTTT
cdr3_aa: CASSQGAGQGLSQYF

j_call: TRBJ2-6
d_call: -
v_call: TRBV18
clone_size: -
cdr3_nt: TGTGCCAGCTCGCTACAGGGATCTGGGGCCAACGTCCTGACTTTC
cdr3_aa: CASSLQGSGANVLTF

j_call: TRBJ1-1
d_call: TRBD1
v_call: TRBV3-1/TRBV3-2
clone_size: -
cdr3_nt: TGTGCCAGCAGCCAAGATTGGACAGGGGGCCTTTTGGACACTGAAGCTTTCTTT
cdr3_aa: CASSQDWTGGLLDTEAFF

j_call: TRBJ1-2
d_call: -
v_call: TRBV7-2
clone_size: -
cdr3_nt: TGTGCCAGCAGCTTAAGTAGGTGGACACAAAACTATGGCTACACCTTC
cdr3_aa: CASSLSRWTQNYGYTF

j_call: TRBJ1-4
d_call: TRBD1
v_call: TRBV7-8
clone_size: -
cdr3_nt: TGTGCCAGCAGCTTAGGCCCACGGACAGGGGTTGCAACTAATGAAAAACTGTTTTTT
cdr3_aa: CASSLGPRTGVATNEKLFF

j_call: TRBJ1-1
d_call: -
v_call: TRBV2
clone_size: -
cdr3_nt: TGTGCCAGCAGTGAATCTCTCATTGGGGGGACTGAAGCTTTCTTT
cdr3_aa: CASSESLIGGTEAFF

j_call: TRBJ1-2
d_call: -
v_call: TRBV5-5
clone_size: -
cdr3_nt: TGTGCCAGCAGCTTCTCTAACTATGGCTACACCTTC
cdr3_aa: CASSFSNYGYTF

j_call: TRBJ2-7
d_call: -
v_call: TRBV7-8
clone_size: -
cdr3_nt: TGTGCCAGCAGCTTAGCAACAGGGTCCTACGAGCAGTACTTC
cdr3_aa: CASSLATGSYEQYF

j_call: TRBJ2-7
d_call: -
v_call: TRBV7-3
clone_size: few
cdr3_nt: TGTGCCAGCAGCATTGACAGCCAACATACCTACGAGCAGTACTTC
cdr3_aa: CASSIDSQHTYEQYF

j_call: TRBJ1-5
d_call: -
v_call: TRBV6-4
clone_size: -
cdr3_nt: TGTGCCAGCAGTGACTCAAGGGGACAGCCCCAGCATTTT
cdr3_aa: CASSDSRGQPQHF

j_call: TRBJ2-2
d_call: -
v_call: TRBV11-2
clone_size: -
cdr3_nt: TGTGCCAGCAGCTCGTCCCTGAACACCGGGGAGCTGTTTTTT
cdr3_aa: CASSSSLNTGELFF

j_call: TRBJ2-2
d_call: -
v_call: TRBV4-1
clone_size: -
cdr3_nt: TGCGCCAGCACCTCCTTCGCGGGGCATAGCGGGGAGCTGTTTTTT
cdr3_aa: CASTSFAGHSGELFF

j_call: TRBJ2-1
d_call: -
v_call: TRBV12-3/TRBV12-4
clone_size: -
cdr3_nt: TGTGCCAGCAGTTTGGGGAGGCGTGAGCAGTTCTTC
cdr3_aa: CASSLGRREQFF

j_call: TRBJ1-5
d_call: TRBD1
v_call: TRBV4-3
clone_size: -
cdr3_nt: TGCGCCAGCAGCCAAGTTCACGACCCCTGGACAGGGAAATATAGCAATCAGCCCCAGCATTTT
cdr3_aa: CASSQVHDPWTGKYSNQPQHF

j_call: TRBJ2-2
d_call: -
v_call: TRBV21-1
clone_size: -
cdr3_nt: TGTGCCAGCAGCAAACTCGGGCAGGGGGCAACCGGGGAGCTGTTTTTT
cdr3_aa: CASSKLGQGATGELFF

j_call: TRBJ2-2
d_call: -
v_call: TRBV7-9
clone_size: -
cdr3_nt: TGTGCCAGCAGCTTAGAGGGAGGTTACATCGGGGAGCTGTTTTTT
cdr3_aa: CASSLEGGYIGELFF